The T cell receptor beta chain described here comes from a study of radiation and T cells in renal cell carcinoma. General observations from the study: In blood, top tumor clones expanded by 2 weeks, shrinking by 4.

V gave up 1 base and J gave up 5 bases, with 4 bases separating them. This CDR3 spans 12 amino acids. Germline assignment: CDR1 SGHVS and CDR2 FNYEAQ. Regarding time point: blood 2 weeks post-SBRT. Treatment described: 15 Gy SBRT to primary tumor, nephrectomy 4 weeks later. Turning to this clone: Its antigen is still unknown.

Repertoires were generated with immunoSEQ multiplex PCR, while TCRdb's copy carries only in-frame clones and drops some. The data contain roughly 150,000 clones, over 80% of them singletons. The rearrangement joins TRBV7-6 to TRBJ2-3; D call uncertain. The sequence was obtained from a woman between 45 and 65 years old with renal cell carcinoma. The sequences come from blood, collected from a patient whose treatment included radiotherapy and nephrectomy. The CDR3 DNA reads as TGTGCCAGCAGCTTAGTCCAAGATACGCAGTATTTT. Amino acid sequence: CASSLVQDTQYF.